What follows is one T cell receptor beta chain and its context. CDR3 length equals 14 residues. V lost 5 bases and J lost 2, with 13 bases in between. Germline V gene lookup returns CDR1 MNHEY and CDR2 SVGEGT. This table comes from immunoSEQ multiplex PCR, and its TCRdb copy is limited to in-frame clones, with some not included. The table lists approximately 150,000 clones, around 83% of them singletons. This specimen belongs to a study of blood T cell repertoires in COVID-19. Study-level background: Some COVID-19 samples were acute and others convalescent; all came from the United States, Italy and Spain.

Sequencing was carried out using peripheral blood. The rearrangement uses TRBV6-2 or TRBV6-3 and TRBJ2-7, with D tentatively TRBD1 (6 bases). This sequence was found in a man in his sixties or seventies who had recovered from COVID-19. CDR3 protein: CASSGPGQAYEQYF. Written as DNA, the CDR3 is TGTGCCAGCAGTGGGCCGGGACAAGCCTACGAGCAGTACTTC.